The T cell receptor (beta chain) described here comes from a study of tumor-infiltrating lymphocytes in primary liver carcinoma (dated by TCRdb to the late 2010s). Regarding the complete study: Of the five patients, three men and two women aged 30 to 69 years, four had hepatocellular carcinoma and one had combined HCC and intrahepatic cholangiocarcinoma. The five patients had tumors of stage T1-T3 N0M0, with maximum diameters ranging from about 4 to 11 cm. Each sample produced roughly 3.5 to 7.13 million productive TCRbeta reads, and read depth showed no significant difference between tissue types. Across five regions of each liver tumor, along with adjacent normal tissue and blood, the study brought together TCRbeta repertoire sequencing, expression microarrays and whole-exome sequencing. A total of approximately 35 specimens from 5 patients underwent TCRbeta repertoire sequencing, comprising 25 tumor regions, 5 adjacent noncancerous liver tissues and 5 peripheral blood samples. High reproducibility was observed for the technical replicate repertoires, with mean shared-clone rates approximately 0.9 and correlation coefficients above 0.98. On the study overall, not on this receptor specifically: Consistent with antigen-driven expansion, pairs of tumor regions showed higher repertoire overlap (mean about 36%) than either tumor-adjacent pairs (around 17%) or tumor-blood pairs (approximately 15%). The top 250 clones accounted for a significantly greater share of the repertoire in tumors than in blood (p = 0.039). Only five patients were included in the study, and the authors note that the findings should be validated in a larger study. Because only the TCR beta chain was sequenced and unpaired alpha chains were not captured, true repertoire diversity is likely underestimated. Comparison of CD4+ and CD8+ T cell repertoires was precluded by the use of bulk unsorted samples.

A note on this clonotype: Its recognized antigen is unknown. This could be a read error, since a much larger clone is one nucleotide away.

Without any cell sorting, total RNA and DNA were extracted together from around 20-30 mg of bulk tissue using the AllPrep DNA/RNA mini kit. Surgical resection was performed in China between late 2015 and 2016 on about 5 patients with histopathologically diagnosed primary liver carcinoma. Patients had chronic HBV infection and were treatment-naive at sampling. Each fresh piece of tumor and adjacent tissue was cut in two, with one half stored in RNAlater at -80 degrees C and the other half sent for histology. TCRbeta-specific cDNA was reverse-transcribed from 500 ng total RNA using a constant-region primer and ProtoScript II reverse transcriptase. Three nested multiplex PCR rounds, following a slightly modified ARM-PCR procedure, were used to build the TCRbeta libraries. Sample barcodes and Illumina adapters were added in a final 25-cycle PCR using Deep VentR polymerase. Amplicons of 200-500 bp were gel-purified with a QIAquick gel extraction kit before sequencing. An Illumina HiSeq 2500 was used to sequence the TCRbeta amplicons, generating 250-bp paired-end reads. Per the original workflow: To recover full CDR3 sequences, reads were quality-trimmed using Trimmomatic v0.33 and paired reads were then merged using FLASH v1.2.11. V, D and J germline segments were assigned to the rearranged TCRbeta sequences by MiGEC v1.2.1b. Clonotype statistics and Shannon-Wiener diversity indices were computed with VDJtools v1.0.0. Except for diversity analysis, only each sample's 250 most abundant clonotypes were used in subsequent analyses to reduce sampling bias. The public reads were reanalyzed by TCRdb: fastp trimming at Q25, MiXCR alignment, in-frame beta chains only. Every entry covers one CDR3 protein and lists the most common genes and DNA from its rows. Here the V and J calls rest on TCRdb's processing, not on the authors' analysis. The sample includes some 87,000 distinct CDR3 sequences, with 68% observed a single time. The top ten constitute roughly 27% of the sample.

Material for sequencing was tumor-adjacent normal liver tissue. The sequence was obtained from a man between 35 and 55 years old with primary liver carcinoma and hepatitis B virus infection.

For the CDR3, the sequence is CASSPRANRRNEQYF. The nucleotide sequence reads TGTGCCAGCAGCCCCAGAGCGAACAGAAGGAACGAGCAGTACTTC. The chain is assembled from TRBV14 and TRBJ2-7, with an unclear D gene assignment. V is cut by 4 bases and J by 5 bases, and the space between the germline ends is 18 bases. Reading from cysteine to phenylalanine, the CDR3 counts 15 amino acids. The only DNA kept is the CDR3, 45 bases in frame from the first base. The germline V gene gives CDR1 as SGHDN and CDR2 as FVKESK.